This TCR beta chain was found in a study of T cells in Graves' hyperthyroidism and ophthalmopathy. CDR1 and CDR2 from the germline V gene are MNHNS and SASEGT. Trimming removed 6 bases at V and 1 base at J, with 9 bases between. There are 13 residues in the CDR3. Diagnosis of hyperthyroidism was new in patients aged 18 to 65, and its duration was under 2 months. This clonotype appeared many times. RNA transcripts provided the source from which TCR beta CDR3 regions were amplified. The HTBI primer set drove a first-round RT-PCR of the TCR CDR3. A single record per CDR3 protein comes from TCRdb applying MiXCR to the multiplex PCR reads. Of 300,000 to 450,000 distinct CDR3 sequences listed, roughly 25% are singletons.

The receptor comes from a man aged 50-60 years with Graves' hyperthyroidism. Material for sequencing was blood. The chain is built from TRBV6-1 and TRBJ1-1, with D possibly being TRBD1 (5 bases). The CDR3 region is CASRGPANTEAFF. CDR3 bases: TGTGCCAGCAGGGGACCGGCGAACACTGAAGCTTTCTTT.